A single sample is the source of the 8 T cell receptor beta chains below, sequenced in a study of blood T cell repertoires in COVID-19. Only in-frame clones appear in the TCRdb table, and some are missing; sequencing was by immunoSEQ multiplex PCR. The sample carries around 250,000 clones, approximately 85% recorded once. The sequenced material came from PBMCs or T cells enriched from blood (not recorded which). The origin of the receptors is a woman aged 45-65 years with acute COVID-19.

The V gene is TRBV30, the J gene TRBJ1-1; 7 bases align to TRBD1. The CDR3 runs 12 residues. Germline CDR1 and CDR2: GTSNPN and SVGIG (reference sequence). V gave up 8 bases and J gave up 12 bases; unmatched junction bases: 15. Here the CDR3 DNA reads TGTGCCGCGAGCCGGGACAGTTTTCTACCTTTCTTT. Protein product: CAASRDSFLPFF.

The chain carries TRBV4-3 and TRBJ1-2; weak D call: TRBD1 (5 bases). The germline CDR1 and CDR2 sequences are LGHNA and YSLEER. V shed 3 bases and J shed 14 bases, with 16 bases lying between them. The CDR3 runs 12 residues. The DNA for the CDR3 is TGCGCCAGCAGCCATCCCTTAGGGGTAGAGACCTTC. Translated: CASSHPLGVETF.

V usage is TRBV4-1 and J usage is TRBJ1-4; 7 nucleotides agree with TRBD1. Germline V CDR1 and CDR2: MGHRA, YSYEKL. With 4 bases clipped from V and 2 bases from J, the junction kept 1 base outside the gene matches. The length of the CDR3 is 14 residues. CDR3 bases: TGCGCCAGCAGCCTGACAGGGACTAATGAAAAACTGTTTTTT. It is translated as CASSLTGTNEKLFF.

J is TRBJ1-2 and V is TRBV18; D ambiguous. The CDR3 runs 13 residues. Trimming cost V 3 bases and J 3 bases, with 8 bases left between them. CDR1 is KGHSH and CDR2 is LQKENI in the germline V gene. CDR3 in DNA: TGTGCCAGCTCACCGGAGGGATACTATGGCTACACCTTC. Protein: CASSPEGYYGYTF.

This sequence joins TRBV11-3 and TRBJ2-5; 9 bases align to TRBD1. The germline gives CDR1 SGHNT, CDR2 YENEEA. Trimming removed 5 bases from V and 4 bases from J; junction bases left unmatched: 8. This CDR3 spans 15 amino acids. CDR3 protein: CASSLGQGRGETQYF. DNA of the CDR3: TGTGCCAGCAGCCTAGGACAGGGGAGGGGAGAGACCCAGTACTTC.

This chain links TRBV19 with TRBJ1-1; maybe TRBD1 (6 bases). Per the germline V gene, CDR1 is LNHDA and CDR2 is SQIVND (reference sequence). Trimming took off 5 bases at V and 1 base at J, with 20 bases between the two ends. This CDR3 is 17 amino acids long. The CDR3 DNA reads TGTGCCAGTAGTTCCCCGACAGGCCAACGAACGAACACTGAAGCTTTCTTT. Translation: CASSSPTGQRTNTEAFF.

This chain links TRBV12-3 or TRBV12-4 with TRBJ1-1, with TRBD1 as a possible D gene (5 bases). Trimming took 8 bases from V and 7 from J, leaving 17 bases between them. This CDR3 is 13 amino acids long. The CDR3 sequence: CASLPTAVGEAFF. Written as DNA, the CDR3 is TGTGCCAGCCTTCCGACAGCTGTTGGTGAAGCTTTCTTT.

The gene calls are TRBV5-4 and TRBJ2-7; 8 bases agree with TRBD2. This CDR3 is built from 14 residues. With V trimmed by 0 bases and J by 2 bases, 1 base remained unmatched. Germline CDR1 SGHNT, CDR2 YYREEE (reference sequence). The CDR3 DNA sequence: TGTGCCAGCAGCTTGGCCGGGGGGGCCTACGAGCAGTACTTC. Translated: CASSLAGGAYEQYF.